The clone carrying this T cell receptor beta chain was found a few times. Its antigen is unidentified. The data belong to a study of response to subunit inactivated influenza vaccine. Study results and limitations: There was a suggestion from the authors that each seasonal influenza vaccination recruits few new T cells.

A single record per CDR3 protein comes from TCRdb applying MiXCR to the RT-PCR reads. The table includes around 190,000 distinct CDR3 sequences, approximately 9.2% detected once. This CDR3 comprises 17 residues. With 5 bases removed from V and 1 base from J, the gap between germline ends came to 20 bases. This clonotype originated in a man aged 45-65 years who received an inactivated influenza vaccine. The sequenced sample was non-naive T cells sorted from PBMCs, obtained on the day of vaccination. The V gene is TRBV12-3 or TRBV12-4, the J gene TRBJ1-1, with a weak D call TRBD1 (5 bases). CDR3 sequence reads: CASSRMTRGLRNTEAFF. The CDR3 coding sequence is TGTGCCAGCAGTCGAATGACAAGGGGCCTCCGGAACACTGAAGCTTTCTTT.